A single sample gave rise to the 13 T cell receptor beta chains below, sequenced in a study of CD8 T cells in Susac syndrome (dated by TCRdb to between 2019 and 2020). The method was the immunoSEQ multiplex PCR assay. RNA was extracted with the RNeasy kit and 0.5 to 1 ug was reverse transcribed using random hexamers. TCRdb passed the public sequencing reads through fastp at Q25 and MiXCR, retaining productive beta sequences. For every CDR3 protein sequence, its rows merge into one entry that carries the most common genes and DNA. The sample table records about 69,000 distinct CDR3 sequences; roughly 94% of these occur just once. In total, the top ten clones hold around 0.25% of the sample. Sequenced sample: CD8+ T cells from PBMCs. The source is a human donor in good health.

The chain links TRBV30 to TRBJ2-1; 9 bases agree with TRBD2. CDR1 and CDR2 from the germline V gene are GTSNPN and SVGIG (reference sequence). This CDR3 contains 15 residues. V lost 0 bases, J lost 2 bases, and 2 bases stayed unmatched. CDR3 loop: CAWSVTSGAYNEQFF. DNA for the CDR3: TGTGCCTGGAGTGTGACTAGCGGCGCCTACAATGAGCAGTTCTTC. The whole variable domain, remainder taken from reference TRBV30 and TRBJ2-1, is SQTIHQWPATLVQPVGSPLSLECTVEGTSNPNLYWYRQAAGRGLQLLFYSVGIGQISSEVPQNLSASRPQDRQFILSSKKLLLSDSGFYLCAWSVTSGAYNEQFFGPGTRLTVL.

The chain employs TRBV7-9 and TRBJ1-1; D not resolved. Trimming cost V 5 bases and J 4 bases, with 11 bases left between them. CDR1 is SEHNR, CDR2 FQNEAQ, per germline (reference sequence). The CDR3 has 13 amino acids. The CDR3, as DNA: TGTGCCAGCAGCATAGGGAAAATCACTGAAGCTTTCTTT. It specifies CASSIGKITEAFF.

The chain is built from TRBV13 and TRBJ2-4; D may correspond to TRBD1 or TRBD2 (5 bases each). Germline CDR1 PRHDT, CDR2 FYEKMQ (reference sequence). The CDR3 spans 16 residues. The V gene lost 4 bases and the J gene lost 8 bases, with 21 bases spanning the gap. Here the CDR3 reads CASSSRTGTLGDIQYF. CDR3 nucleotide sequence: TGTGCCAGCAGCTCACGTACGGGTACTCTGGGGGACATTCAGTACTTC.

The rearrangement uses TRBV6-5 and TRBJ2-3; D uncertain. This CDR3 region has 12 residues. V lost 9 bases and J lost 6, with 13 bases in between. CDR1 and CDR2 from the germline V gene are MNHEY and SVGAGI. The CDR3 sequence: CASRNRWDTQYF. In DNA, the CDR3 is TGTGCCAGTAGAAATCGGTGGGATACGCAGTATTTT.

J is TRBJ2-5 and V is TRBV4-1; D is possibly TRBD1 or TRBD2 (6 bases each). Germline V lookup: CDR1 MGHRA, CDR2 YSYEKL. This CDR3 spans 16 amino acids. Trimming took off 0 bases at V and 3 bases at J, with 14 bases between the two ends. DNA of the CDR3: TGCGCCAGCAGCCAAGATCAAGCAGGGGAGGAAGAGACCCAGTACTTC. It is translated as CASSQDQAGEEETQYF.

This clonotype was detected only a few times. This rearrangement joins TRBV2 to TRBJ2-7; D not certain. Germline V lookup: CDR1 SNHLY, CDR2 FYNNEI. The V and J ends lost 8 bases and 2 bases respectively, with 13 bases between them. The CDR3 sequence is 13 residues long. Here the CDR3 DNA reads TGTGCCAGCCCTGGGTCGGCAGCCTACGAGCAGTACGTC. It is translated as CASPGSAAYEQYV.

The chain uses TRBV4-3 and TRBJ1-2; unclear D gene. CDR3 length: 16 amino acids. Trimming left V 0 bases short and J 3 bases short, with 14 bases between. Germline loops: CDR1 LGHNA, CDR2 YSLEER. The CDR3 DNA is TGCGCCAGCAGCCAAGATTCGGCGGGCGGGTACTATGGCTACACCTTC. It encodes CASSQDSAGGYYGYTF.

J is TRBJ2-3 and V is TRBV28, with TRBD2 as a possible D gene (5 bases). The CDR3 is 18 amino acids. From germline, CDR1 is MDHEN and CDR2 SYDVKM. Deletions cut 2 bases from V and 0 bases from J, with 18 bases between. For the CDR3, the DNA is TGTGCCAGCAGTTTAGTTCGGGGTGGGATTACTAGCACAGATACGCAGTATTTT. Amino acids: CASSLVRGGITSTDTQYF.

The chain has TRBV7-9 and TRBJ1-5; D unclear. The V gene lost 1 base and the J gene lost 10 bases, with 11 bases spanning the gap. Germline V gene lookup returns CDR1 SEHNR and CDR2 FQNEAQ (reference sequence). This CDR3 has 13 amino acids. The CDR3 protein is CASSLGVKNPQHF. CDR3 nucleotides: TGTGCCAGCAGCTTAGGGGTTAAAAATCCCCAGCATTTT.

The chain has TRBV28 and TRBJ2-1; D call uncertain. Germline V lookup: CDR1 MDHEN, CDR2 SYDVKM. V lost 4 bases and J lost 0, with 7 bases in between. This CDR3 has 14 amino acids. CDR3 nucleotides: TGTGCCAGCAGTTCCAAGAGCTCCTACAATGAGCAGTTCTTC. As protein: CASSSKSSYNEQFF.

The V and J genes are TRBV7-9 and TRBJ1-1; TRBD1 is a possible D gene (5 bases). The CDR3 contains 12 residues. V gave up 5 bases and J gave up 4 bases, with 8 bases separating them. Germline CDR1 and CDR2: SEHNR and FQNEAQ (reference sequence). CDR3 nucleotide sequence: TGTGCCAGCAGCGTCGGGGGCACTGAAGCTTTCTTT. Protein: CASSVGGTEAFF.

The chain recombines TRBV13 with TRBJ2-7; 7 positions agree with TRBD2. This CDR3 is 13 amino acids long. Germline CDR1 and CDR2: PRHDT and FYEKMQ (reference sequence). V gave up 1 base and J gave up 3 bases; unmatched junction bases: 0. The CDR3 DNA reads TGTGCCAGCAGCTTAGCGGGGGGCTACGAGCAGTACTTC. It yields the protein CASSLAGGYEQYF.

Only one count was recorded for this clonotype. This chain links TRBV27 with TRBJ2-7; weak D call: TRBD2 (5 bases). V lost 3 bases and J lost 0, with 12 bases in between. Germline V lookup: CDR1 MNHEY, CDR2 SMNVEV (reference sequence). The CDR3 extends over 15 amino acids. The chain's CDR3 is CASSLAGRASYEQYF. CDR3 nucleotides: TGTGCCAGCAGTTTGGCGGGTCGGGCCTCCTACGAGCAGTACTTC.